Below, one T cell receptor beta chain is given with its context. The antigen is unknown. One end of the junction is discordant with germline, which a read error may explain. This record comes from a study of blood T cells in healthy people across ages. Study details: Template switching recovered approximately one barcoded beta molecule for every two T cells.

The CDR3 consists of 16 residues. The germline V gene has CDR1 SGHVS and CDR2 FNYEAQ. The second PCR ran about 6 to 12 cycles with a sample-barcoded 5' primer and J-beta primers. TCRdb passed the 5' RACE reads through MiXCR, listing each CDR3 protein once. The sample carries hundreds of thousands of distinct CDR3 sequences, 29% recorded once. Study findings and constraints: Long-lived donors had more naive CD4+ cells and higher diversity than aged donors. A roughly linear fall in TCR beta diversity per million T cells was seen with increasing age. Higher naive T cell percentage went strongly together with higher TCR beta diversity.

The chain uses TRBV7-6 and TRBJ1-1, with 9 bases identical to TRBD1. Sample: blood. This sequence originates from a woman of 80 years or more in good health. In nucleotides, the CDR3 is TGTGCCAACAGCTTACGGACAGGGGATTTAGGCACTGAAGCTTTCTTT. Its translation: CANSLRTGDLGTEAFF.